The rows below give T cell receptor beta chains drawn from one sample of a study of beta chain features in type 1 diabetes. TCRdb keeps only in-frame clones here, not all; method: immunoSEQ multiplex PCR. The top ten hold approximately 0.87% of the sample, which has some 190,000 clones, approximately 8.1% seen once. Sample: central memory CD4+ T cells from blood. The receptors come from a woman in her thirties or forties with type 1 diabetes. The CDR3 runs from the conserved cysteine through the conserved F or W. Each record gives: V gene, J gene, D gene, clone size, CDR3 DNA, CDR3 protein. The D gene is left open where the match is weak. Expanded clones get a size class; other rows say once, few or many, or leave the size out.

>TRBV15|TRBJ1-1|NA|few
TGTGCCACCAGCAGAGATGCGAGTAACACTGAAGCTTTCTTT
CATSRDASNTEAFF
>TRBV5-1|TRBJ1-1|NA|once
TGCGCCAGCAGTAAACAAGATTGGGGCATGAACACTGAAGCTTTCTTT
CASSKQDWGMNTEAFF
>TRBV11-3|TRBJ1-1|NA|NA
TGTGCCAGCAGCTTCGGCAGGGACACTGAAGCTTTCTTT
CASSFGRDTEAFF
>TRBV27|TRBJ1-5|NA|NA
TGTGCCAGCAGTTTAGCCGCAGGGGCCGGCAATCAGCCCCAGCATTTT
CASSLAAGAGNQPQHF
>TRBV5-4|TRBJ2-5|NA|NA
TGTGCCAGCAGCTCGCCACGGGGGATGGTGGAGACCCAGTACTTC
CASSSPRGMVETQYF
>TRBV7-9|TRBJ1-3|NA|NA
TGTGCCAGCAGCCTAAGCACAGGCTCTGGAAACACCATATATTTT
CASSLSTGSGNTIYF
>TRBV14|TRBJ1-2|TRBD1|few
TGTGCCAGCAGCCAAGATCCAGGACAGGGAGGTCGGTATGGCTACACCTTC
CASSQDPGQGGRYGYTF
>TRBV19|TRBJ2-7|TRBD2|few
TGTGCCAGTAGTCCCCGGACTAGCGGGGCCTACGAGCAGTACTTC
CASSPRTSGAYEQYF
>TRBV30|TRBJ1-5|TRBD1|few
TGTGCCTGGAGTCCCCAGGGGGATCAGCCCCAGCATTTT
CAWSPQGDQPQHF
>TRBV7-8|TRBJ1-1|NA|NA
TGTGCCAGCAGCTTATACCAGGGACTGGGGACTGAAGCTTTCTTT
CASSLYQGLGTEAFF
>TRBV25-1|TRBJ2-5|TRBD1|few
TGTGCCAGCAGGGGACAGGGGATTGAGACCCAGTACTTC
CASRGQGIETQYF
>TRBV4-3|TRBJ1-5|TRBD1|few
TGCGCCAGCTCTGACAGGGCGGACCAGCCCCAGCATTTT
CASSDRADQPQHF
>TRBV4-1|TRBJ1-5|TRBD1|few
TGCGCCAGCAGCCAAGATGGACAGGCTTCCCAGCCCCAGCATTTT
CASSQDGQASQPQHF
>TRBV6-5|TRBJ2-1|TRBD2|NA
TGTGCCAGCAGGGGGAGGGGTAACAATGAGCAGTTCTTC
CASRGRGNNEQFF